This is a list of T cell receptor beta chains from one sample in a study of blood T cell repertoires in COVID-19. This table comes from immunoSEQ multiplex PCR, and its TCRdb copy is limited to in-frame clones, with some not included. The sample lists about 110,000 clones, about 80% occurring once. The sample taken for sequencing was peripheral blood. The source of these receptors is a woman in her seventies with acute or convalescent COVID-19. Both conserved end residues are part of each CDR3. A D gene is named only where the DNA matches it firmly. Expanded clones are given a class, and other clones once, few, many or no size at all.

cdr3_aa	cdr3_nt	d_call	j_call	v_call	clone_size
CASSLSPQGEQFF	TGTGCCAGCAGCTTATCCCCGCAGGGGGAGCAGTTCTTC	-	TRBJ2-1	TRBV11-3	-
CASSLVGRRNF	TGTGCCAGCAGCTTAGTCGGCCGGAGAAACTTC	-	TRBJ1-2	TRBV11-2	-
CASRDQGAYGNTIYF	TGTGCCAGCAGGGACCAGGGGGCGTACGGAAACACCATATATTTT	TRBD1	TRBJ1-3	TRBV7-9	-
CASNPGQAGYGYTF	TGTGCCAGCAACCCCGGACAGGCGGGCTATGGCTACACCTTC	TRBD1	TRBJ1-2	TRBV27	few
CASRVMGALNYGYTF	TGTGCCAGCAGGGTAATGGGGGCACTTAACTATGGCTACACCTTC	-	TRBJ1-2	TRBV6-5	-
CASLTPRAGYGYTF	TGTGCCAGCCTTACCCCACGGGCAGGGTATGGCTACACCTTC	-	TRBJ1-2	TRBV28	-
CASSPAPGFVYTF	TGTGCCAGTAGTCCGGCACCAGGGTTCGTCTACACCTTC	-	TRBJ1-2	TRBV19	once
CASNLRGEGFDGYTF	TGTGCCAGCAACCTCCGAGGAGAAGGATTCGATGGCTACACCTTC	-	TRBJ1-2	TRBV7-9	-
CASSLDLANTEAFF	TGTGCCAGCAGCTTGGATCTAGCAAACACTGAAGCTTTCTTT	-	TRBJ1-1	TRBV5-5	few
CASSVDNSWNTEAFF	TGTGCCAGCAGCGTAGATAACAGCTGGAACACTGAAGCTTTCTTT	-	TRBJ1-1	TRBV9	few
CATSGLGAGETQYF	TGTGCCACCAGTGGCCTTGGAGCCGGGGAGACCCAGTACTTC	-	TRBJ2-5	TRBV24-1	-
CASSLVAGGPGDTQYF	TGTGCCAGCAGCTTGGTTGCGGGGGGGCCCGGAGATACGCAGTATTTT	TRBD2	TRBJ2-3	TRBV5-8	-
CASSLVGTGEQQYF	TGTGCCAGCAGCTTGGTGGGGACAGGGGAGCAGCAGTACTTC	TRBD1	TRBJ2-7	TRBV11-2	-
CASSFPGSLNEKLFF	TGTGCCAGCAGCTTCCCCGGGTCCTTAAATGAAAAACTGTTTTTT	-	TRBJ1-4	TRBV7-9	-
CATKPLAGGAYEQYF	TGTGCCACCAAGCCCTTAGCGGGGGGAGCCTACGAGCAGTACTTC	TRBD2	TRBJ2-7	TRBV6-5	-
CASSPSRAGGGYTF	TGTGCCAGCTCACCTAGTCGGGCGGGAGGTGGCTACACCTTC	-	TRBJ1-2	TRBV18	-
CASKGDRGNQPQHF	TGTGCCAGCAAAGGGGACAGGGGCAATCAGCCCCAGCATTTT	TRBD1	TRBJ1-5	TRBV2	-
CASSIDRANSPLHF	TGTGCCAGCAGTATAGACAGGGCTAATTCACCCCTCCACTTT	TRBD1	TRBJ1-6	TRBV2	-
CASSSIAGSYNEQFF	TGCGCCAGCAGCTCGATAGCGGGCTCCTACAATGAGCAGTTCTTC	TRBD2	TRBJ2-1	TRBV5-1	-
CASSPNQGPGQPQHF	TGTGCCAGCAGCCCAAATCAGGGGCCTGGGCAGCCCCAGCATTTT	-	TRBJ1-5	TRBV28	-